This is a list of T cell receptor beta chains from one sample in a study of blood T cell repertoires in COVID-19. Libraries were prepared by immunoSEQ multiplex PCR; TCRdb keeps only in-frame clonotypes and omits some of them. The data show approximately 41,000 clones, around 82% seen once. Sequencing input: peripheral blood. These receptors were collected from a man in his forties with active or convalescent COVID-19. Each CDR3 is given with its conserved first and last residue. A D gene is named only where the DNA matches it firmly. Clone size is shown for a subset of rows, as once, few, many or a class of expanded clone.

J,size,V,D,length,DNA,CDR3
TRBJ2-1,NA,TRBV19,TRBD2,15,TGTGCCAGTAGTACGACGGGACTAGCCTACAATGAGCAGTTCTTC,CASSTTGLAYNEQFF
TRBJ2-7,NA,TRBV5-6,TRBD1,16,TGTGCCAGCAGCTGGGATCAATCGGGACAGCTTTACGAGCAGTACTTC,CASSWDQSGQLYEQYF
TRBJ2-2,NA,TRBV7-3,NA,17,TGTGCCAGCAGCTTAAATTCCGGGAGTGCTACCACCGGGGAGCTGTTTTTT,CASSLNSGSATTGELFF
TRBJ2-3,NA,TRBV3-1/TRBV3-2,TRBD1,16,TGTGCCAGCAGCCACCTCGGGACAGCTAGCACAGATACGCAGTATTTT,CASSHLGTASTDTQYF
TRBJ1-6,few,TRBV19,NA,12,TGTGCCAGTAGTATGAGGGAATCACCCCTCCACTTT,CASSMRESPLHF
TRBJ1-5,NA,TRBV4-1,TRBD1,16,TGCGCCAGCTCTTCCTTCGGACAGGGAGGCAATCAGCCCCAGCATTTT,CASSSFGQGGNQPQHF
TRBJ2-3,NA,TRBV11-2,NA,18,TGTGCCAGCAGCTTAGCGTTCTTAGGAGAACTCCCCACAGATACGCAGTATTTT,CASSLAFLGELPTDTQYF
TRBJ1-4,many,TRBV12-5,NA,13,TGTGCTAGTGGTTTGACCGGGGATGGAAAACTGTTTTTT,CASGLTGDGKLFF
TRBJ1-1,NA,TRBV3-1/TRBV3-2,NA,14,TGTGCCAGCAGCCAAGGTCGGACAACTGCTGAAGCTTTCTTT,CASSQGRTTAEAFF
TRBJ2-2,NA,TRBV5-1,NA,14,TGCGCCAGCAGCTCACTCAGCCGAGGAGGGGAGCTGTTTTTT,CASSSLSRGGELFF
TRBJ2-7,NA,TRBV3-1/TRBV3-2,NA,14,TGTGCCAGCAGCCACGCCGGGACACGCTACGAGCAGTACTTC,CASSHAGTRYEQYF
TRBJ1-2,NA,TRBV27,NA,12,TGTGCCAGCAGTTCCCGTAACTATGGCTACACCTTC,CASSSRNYGYTF
TRBJ1-1,NA,TRBV4-1,NA,15,TGCGCCTGCAGCCTGGGAGGGCCTGCGAACACTGAAGCTTTCTTT,CACSLGGPANTEAFF
TRBJ2-3,NA,TRBV5-1,TRBD2,18,TGCGCCAGCAGCCATGGGACTAGCGGGATCTTTTTCACAGATACGCAGTATTTT,CASSHGTSGIFFTDTQYF
TRBJ1-1,once,TRBV5-6,NA,14,TGTGCCAGCAGCTTGGGGCCCCTTGGTTCTGAAGCTTTCTTT,CASSLGPLGSEAFF
TRBJ1-1,NA,TRBV11-3,NA,13,TGTGCCAGCAGCTTGAACAGGGACACTGAAGCTTTCTTT,CASSLNRDTEAFF
TRBJ1-5,NA,TRBV11-2,NA,15,TGTGCCAGCAGCCGTGCTTCGACACTCGATCAGCCCCAGCATTTT,CASSRASTLDQPQHF
TRBJ2-7,NA,TRBV5-1,TRBD2,15,TGCGCCAGCAGCTTGGCCGGTCTAGCGGTCCACGAGCAGTACTTC,CASSLAGLAVHEQYF
TRBJ2-1,NA,TRBV5-1,TRBD1,15,TGCGCCAGCAGCGGTACCGGGACAGCTTACAATGAGCAGTTCTTC,CASSGTGTAYNEQFF
TRBJ2-7,NA,TRBV28,NA,12,TGTGCCGCCCGCGGACAGCACTACGAGCAGTACTTC,CAARGQHYEQYF
TRBJ1-4,NA,TRBV6-5,NA,14,TGTGCCAGCAGCCAAAGGGGTCCAGATGAAAAACTGTTTTTT,CASSQRGPDEKLFF
TRBJ2-7,NA,TRBV10-3,NA,14,TGTGCCATCAGTGGCGGGCTAGCCCACTACGAGCAGTACTTC,CAISGGLAHYEQYF
TRBJ1-6,NA,TRBV11-3,TRBD1,15,TGTGCCAGCAGCTTAGGGGACAGTAGTAATTCACCCCTCCACTTT,CASSLGDSSNSPLHF
TRBJ2-1,NA,TRBV5-6,NA,16,TGTGCCAGCAGCCCTCTGGGTGGCGGCTCCTACAATGAGCAGTTCTTC,CASSPLGGGSYNEQFF
TRBJ2-2,few,TRBV9,TRBD2,16,TGTGCCAGCAGCGTAGAGGCGGGAGGGCCGTTCGGGGAGCTGTTTTTT,CASSVEAGGPFGELFF